This entry is about one TCR beta chain. The antigen is undetermined. Primers for the PCR totalled 60 Vbeta and 13 Jbeta. Here immunoSEQ multiplex PCR was the method, and the copy in TCRdb shows in-frame clones only, minus some. The repertoire holds approximately 97,000 clones, with approximately 80% as singletons. This CDR3 spans 14 amino acids. Germline-derived CDR1 and CDR2 are MNHEY and SVGAGI. The trim removed 5 bases at V and 9 bases at J, leaving 10 bases unmatched. These data belong to a study of cytomegalovirus exposure and HLA in healthy donors. Study results and limitations: The study designated roughly 150 TCR beta chains cytomegalovirus-associated.

This chain uses TRBV6-5 with TRBJ2-7; 10 nucleotides agree with TRBD2. The source is a woman in her seventies in good health and CMV-seropositive. Material for sequencing was PBMCs. The CDR3 here is CASSRRLAGAAQYF. The CDR3 DNA reads as TGTGCCAGCAGTCGCCGTCTAGCGGGAGCCGCGCAGTACTTC.